The next 19 T cell receptor beta chains were all read from a single sample in a study of CD8 T cells in Susac syndrome. Reverse transcription of roughly 0.5 to 1 ug RNA was performed with random hexamers. TCRdb used MiXCR to reprocess the immunoSEQ multiplex PCR reads, holding one entry per CDR3 protein. Among under 550,000 distinct CDR3 sequences listed, 85% to 90% were seen once. The sample was CD8+ T cells from PBMCs. These receptor sequences come from a human donor with multiple sclerosis.

This chain connects TRBV19 to TRBJ2-7; D is perhaps TRBD2 (5 bases). The germline gives CDR1 LNHDA, CDR2 SQIVND (reference sequence). Trimming pared 6 bases from V and 2 bases from J, leaving 8 bases between. The CDR3 covers 12 residues. The CDR3 coding sequence is TGTGCCAGTAGGGGAGAGGCCTACGAGCAGTACTTC. Its translation: CASRGEAYEQYF.

The chain uses TRBV20-1 and TRBJ2-1, with 9 bases fitting TRBD2. CDR1 and CDR2 (germline): DFQATT, SNEGSKA (reference sequence). After removal of 0 bases from V and 4 bases from J, the junction contained 4 bases not matched to a gene. CDR3 length: 15 amino acids. The CDR3 DNA follows: TGCAGTGCTAGAGATAGGAGCGGGAGGTACAATGAGCAGTTCTTC. It translates to CSARDRSGRYNEQFF.

The chain has TRBV29-1 and TRBJ2-5, with D perhaps matching TRBD1 (6 bases). The V and J ends lost 2 bases and 4 bases respectively, with 14 bases between them. Germline V CDR1 and CDR2: SQVTM, ANQGSEA. The CDR3 loop spans 14 amino acids. CDR3 sequence reads: CSVERGPGVETQYF. CDR3 nucleotide sequence: TGCAGCGTTGAAAGGGGCCCAGGGGTAGAGACCCAGTACTTC.

As for this clonotype: The germline gene is not matched at one end of the junction; a read error may be the cause. The chain joins TRBV4-1 to TRBJ1-1, with D unresolved. The CDR3 covers 15 residues. CDR1 MGHRA and CDR2 YSYEKL come from the germline V gene. DNA of the CDR3: TGCGCTAGCAGCCAAGAGCCATCTATGAACACTGAAGCTTTCTTT. This translates into CASSQEPSMNTEAFF.

V usage is TRBV6-1 and J usage is TRBJ2-1; no clear D gene. Germline lookup yields CDR1 MNHNS and CDR2 SASEGT. V lost 3 bases and J lost 7, with 10 bases in between. The CDR3 runs 13 residues. CDR3 nucleotides: TGTGCCAGCAGTGACTGGCGTTGGAATGAGCAGTTCTTC. Its translation is CASSDWRWNEQFF.

The chain recombines TRBV27 with TRBJ2-3, with D unclear. The CDR3 is made up of 15 amino acids. Trimming removed 4 bases from V and 7 bases from J, with 18 bases in between. CDR1 and CDR2 from the germline V gene are MNHEY and SMNVEV (reference sequence). CDR3 amino acids: CASSSTPLWLNTQYF. The CDR3 DNA reads TGTGCCAGCAGTTCTACCCCCCTGTGGCTGAATACGCAGTATTTT.

The chain has TRBV7-3 and TRBJ2-2; D uncertain. V shed 1 base and J shed 2 bases, with 8 bases lying between them. Germline CDR1 SGHTA, CDR2 FQGTGA. This CDR3 comprises 15 residues. DNA of the CDR3: TGTGCCAGCAGCTTAAGCGGATTTAACACCGGGGAGCTGTTTTTT. It encodes CASSLSGFNTGELFF.

The chain employs TRBV10-2 and TRBJ1-2, with no clear D. The CDR3 has 15 residues. Germline lookup yields CDR1 WSHSY and CDR2 SAAADI. V dropped 3 bases and J dropped 3 bases, with 14 bases sitting between them. In DNA, the CDR3 is TGCGCCAGCAGTGAATCTCGCGGACCCTACTATGGCTACACCTTC. Its translation is CASSESRGPYYGYTF.

The chain is built from TRBV27 and TRBJ1-6; D is unresolved. The CDR3 consists of 15 residues. V lost 5 bases and J lost 3, with 11 bases in between. CDR1 MNHEY and CDR2 SMNVEV come from the germline V gene (reference sequence). The CDR3 DNA is TGTGCCAGCAGTCCTACATCATTCTATAATTCACCCCTCCACTTT. Amino acids: CASSPTSFYNSPLHF.

J is TRBJ2-5 and V is TRBV27, with 7 bases lining up with TRBD2. CDR3 length: 16 residues. CDR1 and CDR2 from the germline V gene are MNHEY and SMNVEV (reference sequence). The trim removed 5 bases at V and 1 base at J, leaving 10 bases unmatched. The CDR3 spells CASSPFEGGFQETQYF. CDR3 DNA: TGTGCCAGCAGTCCGTTCGAGGGAGGGTTCCAAGAGACCCAGTACTTC.

The V call is TRBV28, the J call TRBJ2-3; D gene ambiguous. Germline CDR1 and CDR2: MDHEN and SYDVKM. The V end lost 6 bases, the J end lost 0 bases, and 22 bases lay between the germline ends. The CDR3 runs to 18 residues. The CDR3 DNA reads as TGTGCCAGCAGCCCCAATTGGCCGTTCGAAACGAGCACAGATACGCAGTATTTT. Encoded protein: CASSPNWPFETSTDTQYF.

The chain recombines TRBV12-3 or TRBV12-4 with TRBJ2-7; TRBD1 matches 9 bases. Trimming cost V 8 bases and J 3 bases; bases outside gene matches: 5. The CDR3 contains 13 residues. CDR3 protein: CASGHRGHYEQYF. DNA of the CDR3: TGTGCCAGCGGACACAGGGGGCACTACGAGCAGTACTTC.

The CDR3 DNA is TGTGCCAGCAGTTTACTCCGGGACAGGGGGCTTGCTAACACTGAAGCTTTCTTT. It codes for CASSLLRDRGLANTEAFF. The rearrangement links TRBV12-3 or TRBV12-4 to TRBJ1-1; 12 nucleotides agree with TRBD1. The ends lost 2 bases at V and 2 bases at J; junction bases unmatched: 9. The CDR3 is made up of 18 amino acids.

The genes are TRBV20-1 and TRBJ2-7; 8 positions agree with TRBD1. The V gene's germline CDR1 is DFQATT and CDR2 SNEGSKA (reference sequence). This CDR3 contains 14 residues. The V and J ends lost 2 bases and 3 bases, in that order; junction bases with no gene match: 6. CDR3 bases: TGCAGTGCTAGAACTCCGGACAGGGTCTACGAGCAGTACTTC. This codes for CSARTPDRVYEQYF.

This clonotype has just a few counts. V gene TRBV7-9 combines with J gene TRBJ2-1; D ambiguous. V was clipped by 3 bases and J by 3 bases, with 6 bases between them. The germline V gene has CDR1 SEHNR and CDR2 FQNEAQ (reference sequence). The CDR3 contains 13 residues. DNA for the CDR3: TGTGCCAGCAGCTTTATGGGCTACAATGAGCAGTTCTTC. This translates into CASSFMGYNEQFF.

The V and J genes are TRBV15 and TRBJ2-7; D unclear. Germline loops: CDR1 LNHNV, CDR2 YYDKDF (reference sequence). There are 16 residues in the CDR3. Trimming took 0 bases from V and 2 from J, leaving 14 bases between them. CDR3 coding DNA: TGTGCCACCAGCAGAGATCACGGCGACGACACCTACGAGCAGTACTTC. Its translation is CATSRDHGDDTYEQYF.

CDR3 nucleotides: TGTGCCAGCAGTTCCCATAGCGGGGGGGTCTACAATGAGCAGTTCTTC. It encodes CASSSHSGGVYNEQFF. The genes are TRBV27 and TRBJ2-1; 11 nucleotides match TRBD2. After removal of 4 bases from V and 3 bases from J, the junction contained 5 bases not matched to a gene. This CDR3 has 16 residues. The V gene's germline CDR1 is MNHEY and CDR2 SMNVEV (reference sequence).

V and J are TRBV28 and TRBJ2-5, with D perhaps TRBD1 or TRBD2 (5 bases each). Between the trimmed V and J ends, which lost 4 bases and 1 base, there was a span of 10 bases. Germline values: CDR1 MDHEN, CDR2 SYDVKM. The CDR3 loop spans 14 amino acids. The CDR3 nucleotides are TGTGCCAGCAGTTGGGACGAGACCCAAGAGACCCAGTACTTC. It codes for CASSWDETQETQYF.

This clonotype has just a few counts. The chain employs TRBV30 and TRBJ2-1; TRBD2 agrees at 7 bases. The CDR3 consists of 13 residues. The junction had 5 bases not matched to a gene; V was cut back by 6 bases and J by 3 bases. Germline V gene sequence: CDR1 GTSNPN, CDR2 SVGIG (reference sequence). The CDR3 region has the DNA TGTGCCTGTTTGCGGGGGAACTACAATGAGCAGTTCTTC. This encodes CACLRGNYNEQFF. Complete variable domain (other parts from reference TRBV30 and TRBJ2-1): SQTIHQWPATLVQPVGSPLSLECTVEGTSNPNLYWYRQAAGRGLQLLFYSVGIGQISSEVPQNLSASRPQDRQFILSSKKLLLSDSGFYLCACLRGNYNEQFFGPGTRLTVL.